A selection of T cell receptor beta chains follows, all from one sample in a study of long-term antiretroviral therapy in people with HIV. Produced via immunoSEQ multiplex PCR; TCRdb's table is partial and in-frame only. This sample yields 9,000 to 10,000 clones, of which roughly 77% are seen a single time; more than 15% belongs to the top ten. The sequencing here drew on unsorted PBMCs, taken 0.7 years after starting antiretroviral therapy. The receptor set was obtained from a man in his forties with HIV. Each CDR3 is given with its conserved first and last residue. D genes are given only for firm matches. The listing skips clone size in some rows; elsewhere it reads once, few, many or a size class.

CDR3 protein | CDR3 DNA | D gene | clone size | J gene | CDR3 length | V gene
CSVEGYRGNDYGYTF | TGCAGCGTTGAAGGGTACAGGGGGAATGACTATGGCTACACCTTC | TRBD1 | - | TRBJ1-2 | 15 | TRBV29-1
CASSSSTSGKFGEQYF | TGTGCCAGTTCTTCCTCGACTAGCGGGAAGTTCGGGGAGCAGTACTTC | TRBD2 | - | TRBJ2-7 | 16 | TRBV19
CASSSGSGANVLTF | TGTGCCAGCAGTAGCGGGAGTGGGGCCAACGTCCTGACTTTC | TRBD2 | - | TRBJ2-6 | 14 | TRBV6-4
CASSLSPSMATYEQYF | TGTGCCAGCAGTCTCTCCCCTAGCATGGCTACCTACGAGCAGTACTTC | - | - | TRBJ2-7 | 16 | TRBV28
CASSLAVNTGELFF | TGTGCCAGCAGCTTAGCGGTCAACACCGGGGAGCTGTTTTTT | - | once | TRBJ2-2 | 14 | TRBV7-9
CASREVTEAFF | TGTGCCAGCAGGGAGGTAACTGAAGCTTTCTTT | - | - | TRBJ1-1 | 11 | TRBV2
CATSRDGDTQYF | TGTGCCACCAGCAGAGATGGAGATACGCAGTATTTT | - | - | TRBJ2-3 | 12 | TRBV15
CASSFSGWRHSEQYF | TGTGCCAGCAGTTTTTCCGGTTGGCGACACTCCGAGCAGTACTTC | - | - | TRBJ2-7 | 15 | TRBV27
CASSPAGAQNYGYTF | TGCGCCAGCAGCCCGGCAGGAGCACAGAACTATGGCTACACCTTC | - | - | TRBJ1-2 | 15 | TRBV5-1
CASSFLAGGGFYEQYF | TGTGCCAGCAGTTTTCTAGCGGGAGGTGGGTTCTACGAGCAGTACTTC | TRBD2 | - | TRBJ2-7 | 16 | TRBV7-8
CASTPHGPDGGELFF | TGCGCCAGCACCCCCCATGGGCCGGACGGCGGGGAGCTGTTTTTT | - | - | TRBJ2-2 | 15 | TRBV5-1
CASSLRGLGTEAFF | TGTGCCAGCAGCTTAAGGGGGTTGGGCACTGAAGCTTTCTTT | - | - | TRBJ1-1 | 14 | TRBV5-6
CSVVTGANTGELFF | TGCAGCGTTGTTACAGGGGCGAACACCGGGGAGCTGTTTTTT | TRBD1 | - | TRBJ2-2 | 14 | TRBV29-1
CAWKVVENEQFF | TGTGCCTGGAAAGTGGTCGAAAATGAGCAGTTCTTC | - | medium-sized | TRBJ2-1 | 12 | TRBV30
CASSSQIYNEQFF | TGTGCCAGTAGTAGTCAGATTTACAATGAGCAGTTCTTC | - | once | TRBJ2-1 | 13 | TRBV19
CASSLYPTSGTGETQYF | TGTGCCAGCAGCCTCTATCCGACTAGCGGGACAGGAGAGACCCAGTACTTC | TRBD2 | - | TRBJ2-5 | 17 | TRBV13
CASSLRGGGYEKLFF | TGTGCCAGCAGTCTTAGGGGGGGCGGTTATGAAAAACTGTTTTTT | - | once | TRBJ1-4 | 15 | TRBV28